This T cell receptor beta chain was recovered during a study of PD-L1 blockade in urothelial cancer. Looking at the study overall: Male patients with bladder-origin urothelial cancer numbered about 90% of the 29. Blood samples had a median of around 140,000 T cells, 75,000 or so unique TCRs, and clonality roughly 0.088.

The cohort comprised individuals with locally advanced or metastatic urothelial carcinoma. V shed 1 base and J 4 bases; nucleotides not matched to a gene: 5. CDR3 length: 16 amino acids. In germline, CDR1 is SSHAT, CDR2 FNYEAQ (reference sequence). The table came from immunoSEQ multiplex PCR; TCRdb's copy has only in-frame clones and leaves some out. The sample lists about 74,000 clones; approximately 81% were seen once. The chain has TRBV7-7 and TRBJ2-5; 11 bases agree with TRBD2. This TCR was sampled from a man between 65 and 85 years old with urothelial cancer. This material consisted of PBMCs, taken around atezolizumab (anti-PD-L1) treatment. The CDR3 DNA is TGTGCCAGCAGCTTAGATCTAGCGGGAGGAGGAGAGACCCAGTACTTC. As protein: CASSLDLAGGGETQYF.